Listed here are 13 T cell receptor beta chains from one sample, sequenced in a study of identical twins. TCRdb passed the 5' RACE reads through MiXCR, listing each CDR3 protein once. The table has 200,000 to 250,000 distinct CDR3 sequences, 6.5% to 8% seen once. The data also belong to a second study, concerning T cells expressing NK-cell markers.

Source material: CD8+ T cells sorted from blood. The receptors originated from a woman under 30 in good health.

This clonotype showed up just a few times. The chain carries TRBV27 and TRBJ1-5; 8 bases line up with TRBD1. There are 16 residues in the CDR3. V lost 5 bases and J lost 5; bases outside the gene matches: 11. Germline V gene sequence: CDR1 MNHEY, CDR2 SMNVEV (reference sequence). The CDR3 sequence: CASSPTGQGGYQPQHF. The CDR3 nucleotides are TGTGCCAGCAGTCCGACCGGACAGGGAGGGTATCAGCCCCAGCATTTT.

The chain uses TRBV9 and TRBJ2-7; TRBD2 is a possible D gene (6 bases). This CDR3 comprises 15 residues. CDR1 and CDR2 (germline): SGDLS, YYNGEE. Between the trimmed V and J ends, which lost 0 bases and 2 bases, there was a span of 12 bases. The CDR3 loop is CASSVGDSGTYEQYF. CDR3 sequence (DNA): TGTGCCAGCAGCGTAGGGGATAGCGGAACCTACGAGCAGTACTTC.

This clonotype has a count of ten or more. This chain uses TRBV6-2 or TRBV6-3 with TRBJ2-1, with D tentatively TRBD1 (5 bases). V lost 6 bases, J lost 6 bases, and 21 bases lay in between. CDR1 and CDR2 (germline): MNHEY, SVGEGT. The CDR3 loop spans 16 amino acids. CDR3 amino acids: CASSRLGRGSINEQFF. The CDR3 bases are TGTGCCAGCAGCCGCCTCGGAAGGGGATCTATCAATGAGCAGTTCTTC.

The chain couples TRBV7-2 to TRBJ1-3; 9 nucleotides agree with TRBD1. Looked up from germline, CDR1 is SGHTA and CDR2 is FQGNSA. V was pared by 5 bases and J by 7 bases, with 6 bases of the junction left unmatched. The CDR3 sequence is 14 residues long. Here the CDR3 DNA reads TGTGCCAGCAGCCCTGGGACAGGGTTGAACACCATATATTTT. Translating it yields CASSPGTGLNTIYF.

Written as DNA, the CDR3 is TGTGCCAGCAGCGAACTAGCGAGAGACACAGATACGCAGTATTTT. This translates into CASSELARDTDTQYF. The J gene is TRBJ2-3, the V gene TRBV7-9, with 7 positions matching TRBD2. J lost 2 bases, V lost 5 bases, and 7 bases had no gene match. The CDR3 runs 15 residues. In germline, CDR1 is SEHNR, CDR2 FQNEAQ (reference sequence).

Turning to this clonotype: A much larger clone lies a single base off, so this may be a read error. The chain links TRBV11-2 to TRBJ2-1; 11 bases line up with TRBD2. The CDR3 runs 16 residues. Trimming removed 5 bases from V and 5 bases from J; junction bases left unmatched: 8. Germline V gene lookup returns CDR1 SGHAT and CDR2 FQNNGV. CDR3 sequence reads: CASSVIAGGPHNEQFF. The CDR3 region has the DNA TGTGCCAGCAGCGTAATAGCGGGAGGGCCGCACAATGAGCAGTTCTTC.

The chain combines TRBV18 with TRBJ2-5; D unclear. The CDR3 has 13 residues. Trimming left V 0 bases short and J 3 bases short, with 5 bases between. Germline V gene data show CDR1 as KGHSH and CDR2 as LQKENI. CDR3 sequence: CASSPPAKETQYF. The CDR3 nucleotides read TGTGCCAGCTCACCACCGGCCAAAGAGACCCAGTACTTC.

A few counts support this clonotype. J is TRBJ2-7 and V is TRBV12-3 or TRBV12-4; a weak D match, TRBD1 (5 bases). The ends were cut back, 6 bases at V and 3 bases at J, with 18 bases in the middle. The length of the CDR3 is 15 residues. For the CDR3, the DNA is TGTGCCAGCAGCGACCCTTGGACACCCGTCTACGAGCAGTACTTC. Amino acid sequence: CASSDPWTPVYEQYF.

This clonotype was detected many times. V usage is TRBV7-9 and J usage is TRBJ2-3; TRBD2 aligns across 10 bases. This CDR3 spans 15 amino acids. The germline V gene has CDR1 SEHNR and CDR2 FQNEAQ (reference sequence). V trimming: 5 bases; J trimming: 6 bases; junction bases outside the gene matches: 8. DNA of the CDR3: TGTGCCAGCAGCCCTAGCGGGGGTCCCCCCGATACGCAGTATTTT. Its protein is CASSPSGGPPDTQYF. The variable domain in full, with the rest retrieved from reference TRBV7-9 and TRBJ2-3, is DTGVSQNPRHKITKRGQNVTFRCDPISEHNRLYWYRQTLGQGPEFLTYFQNEAQLEKSRLLSDRFSAERPKGSFSTLEIQRTEQGDSAMYLCASSPSGGPPDTQYFGPGTRLTVL.

The chain uses TRBV15 and TRBJ2-7, with TRBD1 matching over 12 bases. After removal of 1 base from V and 4 bases from J, the junction contained 2 bases not matched to a gene. Per the germline V gene, CDR1 is LNHNV and CDR2 is YYDKDF (reference sequence). The CDR3 loop spans 15 amino acids. The CDR3 here is CATSRGDRGRYEQYF. The CDR3, as DNA: TGTGCCACCAGCAGAGGGGACAGGGGGCGATACGAGCAGTACTTC.

The rearrangement links TRBV5-1 to TRBJ2-1, with TRBD2 matching over 16 bases. Trimming removed 1 base from V and 6 bases from J; junction bases left unmatched: 10. The length of the CDR3 is 19 residues. From germline, CDR1 is SGHRS and CDR2 YFSETQ. The CDR3 here is CASSLSGLAGGPVSNEQFF. CDR3 sequence (DNA): TGCGCCAGCAGCTTGTCGGGACTAGCGGGGGGGCCGGTAAGCAATGAGCAGTTCTTC.

The CDR3 loop is CASSFRPFYTGELFF. The CDR3 region has the DNA TGCGCCAGCAGCTTCCGGCCGTTTTACACCGGGGAGCTGTTTTTT. The rearrangement uses TRBV4-1 and TRBJ2-2; D uncertain. This CDR3 is 15 amino acids long. The germline gives CDR1 MGHRA, CDR2 YSYEKL. The ends were cut back, 5 bases at V and 3 bases at J, with 13 bases in the middle.

This clonotype occurred a few times. The rearrangement uses TRBV6-2 or TRBV6-3 and TRBJ1-2; 8 bases are a match to TRBD1. Germline trimming cut 6 bases from V and 6 bases from J; bases unmatched to any gene: 9. The CDR3 sequence is 14 residues long. Germline V CDR1 and CDR2: MNHEY, SVGEGT. The CDR3 nucleotides read TGTGCCAGCAGGAGGACAGGGCACGGCGATGGCTACACCTTC. Its translation is CASRRTGHGDGYTF.